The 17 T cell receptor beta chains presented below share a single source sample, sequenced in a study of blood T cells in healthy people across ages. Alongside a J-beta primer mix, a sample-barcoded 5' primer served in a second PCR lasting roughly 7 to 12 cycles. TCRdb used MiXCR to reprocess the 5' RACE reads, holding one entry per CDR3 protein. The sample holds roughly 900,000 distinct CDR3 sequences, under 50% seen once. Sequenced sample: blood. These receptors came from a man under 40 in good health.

The CDR3 reads CSAPKGGENEQFF. The CDR3 DNA is TGCAGTGCTCCCAAGGGGGGGGAAAATGAGCAGTTCTTC. The V and J genes are TRBV20-1 and TRBJ2-1; maybe TRBD2 (7 bases). The CDR3 consists of 13 residues. The germline CDR1 and CDR2 sequences are DFQATT and SNEGSKA (reference sequence). V was shortened by 5 bases and J by 7 bases, with 15 bases between the two germline ends.

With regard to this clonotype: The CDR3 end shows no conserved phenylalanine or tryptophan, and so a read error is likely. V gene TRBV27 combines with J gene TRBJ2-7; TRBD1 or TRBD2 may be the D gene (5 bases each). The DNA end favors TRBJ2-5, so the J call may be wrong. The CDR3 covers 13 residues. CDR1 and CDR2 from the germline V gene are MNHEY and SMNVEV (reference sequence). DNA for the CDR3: TGTGCCAGCAGTTCGGGACCGGACGGGACCCAGTACTTA. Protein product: CASSSGPDGTQYL.

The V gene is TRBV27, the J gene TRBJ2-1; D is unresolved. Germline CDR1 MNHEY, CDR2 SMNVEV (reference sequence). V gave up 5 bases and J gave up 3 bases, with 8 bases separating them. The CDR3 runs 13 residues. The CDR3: CASSASGYNEQFF. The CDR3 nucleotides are TGTGCCAGCAGTGCGTCGGGCTACAATGAGCAGTTCTTC.

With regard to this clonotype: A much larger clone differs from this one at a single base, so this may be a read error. CDR3 bases: TGTGCCAGCAGCAACAACTACGAGCACTACTTC. Translated: CASSNNYEHYF. The V gene is TRBV11-2, the J gene TRBJ2-7; D is undetermined. Germline values: CDR1 SGHAT, CDR2 FQNNGV. This CDR3 is 11 amino acids long.

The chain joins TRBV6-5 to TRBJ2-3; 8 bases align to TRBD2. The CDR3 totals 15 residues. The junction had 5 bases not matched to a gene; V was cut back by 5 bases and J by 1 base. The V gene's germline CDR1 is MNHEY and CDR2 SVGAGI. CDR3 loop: CASSTRGGGTDTQYF. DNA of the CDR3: TGTGCCAGCAGTACTCGGGGGGGCGGCACAGATACGCAGTATTTT.

DNA for the CDR3: TGTGCCATCAGTGGCGAGACTAGCGGGAATTATGAGCAGTACTTC. Protein product: CAISGETSGNYEQYF. V and J are TRBV10-3 and TRBJ2-7; 11 positions match TRBD2. The CDR3 covers 15 residues. With V trimmed by 4 bases and J by 7 bases, 9 bases remained unmatched. The germline CDR1 and CDR2 sequences are ENHRY and SYGVKD.

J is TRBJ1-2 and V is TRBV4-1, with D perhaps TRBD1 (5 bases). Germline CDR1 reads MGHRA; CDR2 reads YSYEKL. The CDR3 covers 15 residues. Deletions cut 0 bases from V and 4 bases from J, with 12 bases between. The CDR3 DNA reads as TGCGCCAGCAGCCAAGATCGGGGGGGGATCTATGGCTACACCTTC. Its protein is CASSQDRGGIYGYTF.

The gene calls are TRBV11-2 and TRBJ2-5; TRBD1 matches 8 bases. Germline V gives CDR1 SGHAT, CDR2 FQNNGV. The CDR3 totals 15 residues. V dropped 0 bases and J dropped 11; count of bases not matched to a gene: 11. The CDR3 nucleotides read TGTGCCAGCAGCTTAGAGGGACAGGCTCACAAGGAGCAGTACTTC. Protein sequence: CASSLEGQAHKEQYF.

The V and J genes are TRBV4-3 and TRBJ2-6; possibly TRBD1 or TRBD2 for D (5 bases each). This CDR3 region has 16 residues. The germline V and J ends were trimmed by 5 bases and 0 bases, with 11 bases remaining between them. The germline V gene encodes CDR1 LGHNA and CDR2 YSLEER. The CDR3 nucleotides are TGCGCCAGCAGCGCAGGGACGCTCTCTGGGGCCAACGTCCTGACTTTC. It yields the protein CASSAGTLSGANVLTF.

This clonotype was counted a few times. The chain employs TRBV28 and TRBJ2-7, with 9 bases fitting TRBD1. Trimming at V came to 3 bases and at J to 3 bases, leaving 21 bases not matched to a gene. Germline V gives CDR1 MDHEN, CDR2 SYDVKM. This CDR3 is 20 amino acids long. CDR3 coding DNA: TGTGCCAGCAGTTTGAGACCGATCCTAGACAGGGGGGACGCGGTCTACGAGCAGTACTTC. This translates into CASSLRPILDRGDAVYEQYF.

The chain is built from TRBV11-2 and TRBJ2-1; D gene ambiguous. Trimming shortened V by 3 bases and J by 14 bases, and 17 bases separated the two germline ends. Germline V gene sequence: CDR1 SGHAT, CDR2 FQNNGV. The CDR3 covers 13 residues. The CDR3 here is CASSLEGPSGKFF. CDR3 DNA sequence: TGTGCCAGCAGCTTGGAAGGACCGTCAGGCAAGTTCTTC.

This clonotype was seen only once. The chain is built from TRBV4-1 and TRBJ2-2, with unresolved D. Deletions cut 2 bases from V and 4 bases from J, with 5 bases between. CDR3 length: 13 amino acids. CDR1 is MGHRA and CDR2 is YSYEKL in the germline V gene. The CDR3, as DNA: TGCGCCAGCAGCCAAAAGGGCACCGGGGAGCTGTTTTTT. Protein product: CASSQKGTGELFF.

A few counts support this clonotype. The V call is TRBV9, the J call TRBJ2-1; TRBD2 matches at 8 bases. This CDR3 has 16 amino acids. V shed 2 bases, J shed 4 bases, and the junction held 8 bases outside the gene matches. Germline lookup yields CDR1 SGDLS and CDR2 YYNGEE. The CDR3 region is CASSVTGAGGYNEQFF. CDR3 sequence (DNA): TGTGCCAGCAGCGTGACCGGTGCGGGGGGTTACAATGAGCAGTTCTTC.

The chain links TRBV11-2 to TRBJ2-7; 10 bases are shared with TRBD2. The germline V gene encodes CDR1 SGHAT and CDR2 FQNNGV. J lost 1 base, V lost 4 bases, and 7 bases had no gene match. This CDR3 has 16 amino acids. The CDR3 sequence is CASSYIAGGPSYEQYF. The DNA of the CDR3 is TGTGCCAGCAGCTATATAGCGGGGGGCCCATCCTACGAGCAGTACTTC.

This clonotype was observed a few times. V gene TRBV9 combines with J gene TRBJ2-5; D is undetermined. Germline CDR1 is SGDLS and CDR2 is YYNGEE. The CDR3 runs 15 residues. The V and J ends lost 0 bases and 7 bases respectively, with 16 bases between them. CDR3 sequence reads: CASSVEWTGRGTQYF. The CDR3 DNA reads TGTGCCAGCAGCGTAGAATGGACGGGCCGTGGGACCCAGTACTTC.

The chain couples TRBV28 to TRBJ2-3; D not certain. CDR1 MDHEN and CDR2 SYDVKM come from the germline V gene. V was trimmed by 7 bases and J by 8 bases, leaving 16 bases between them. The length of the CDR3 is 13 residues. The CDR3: CASTRTGRGTQYF. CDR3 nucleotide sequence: TGTGCCAGCACCCGAACGGGTCGCGGTACGCAGTATTTT.

In DNA, the CDR3 is TGCAGCGTTGGTGAGGGTTTGGGCGAGCAGTACTTC. The encoded protein is CSVGEGLGEQYF. V and J are TRBV29-1 and TRBJ2-7; TRBD2 might be the D (5 bases). There are 12 residues in the CDR3. V lost 4 bases and J lost 6, with 13 bases in between. Germline-derived CDR1 and CDR2 are SQVTM and ANQGSEA.